This is a list of T cell receptor beta chains from one sample in a study of blood T cells in healthy people across ages. TCRdb itself ran the 5' RACE reads through MiXCR, one entry per CDR3 protein. The data show roughly 1.7 million distinct CDR3 sequences, about 31% seen once. Material for sequencing was blood. These receptors came from a woman aged 25 to 39 in good health. Each CDR3 is given with its conserved first and last residue. The order of the fields is CDR3 length, V gene, J gene, clone size, CDR3 protein. The listing skips clone size in some rows; elsewhere it reads once, few, many or a size class.

CDR3 length: 14
V gene: TRBV20-1
J gene: TRBJ2-7
clone size: NA
CDR3 protein: CGARSTSGTYEQYF

CDR3 length: 14
V gene: TRBV5-6
J gene: TRBJ2-1
clone size: NA
CDR3 protein: CASSLTGARDEQFF

CDR3 length: 15
V gene: TRBV12-3/TRBV12-4
J gene: TRBJ2-3
clone size: many
CDR3 protein: CASSETVGGTDTQYF

CDR3 length: 19
V gene: TRBV20-1
J gene: TRBJ2-1
clone size: few
CDR3 protein: CSARDPRSATSGRINEQFF

CDR3 length: 16
V gene: TRBV3-1
J gene: TRBJ2-5
clone size: NA
CDR3 protein: CASSRDPGGRQETQYF

CDR3 length: 16
V gene: TRBV7-2
J gene: TRBJ2-1
clone size: NA
CDR3 protein: CASSLYLAEAYNEQFF

CDR3 length: 15
V gene: TRBV7-9
J gene: TRBJ2-7
clone size: NA
CDR3 protein: CASSAAKNSGYEQYF

CDR3 length: 19
V gene: TRBV20-1
J gene: TRBJ2-3
clone size: NA
CDR3 protein: CSARGLGTSGDLWTGTQYF

CDR3 length: 12
V gene: TRBV28
J gene: TRBJ2-4
clone size: NA
CDR3 protein: CASSWVKNIQYF

CDR3 length: 14
V gene: TRBV18
J gene: TRBJ1-5
clone size: NA
CDR3 protein: CVSSPNSGHQPQHF

CDR3 length: 17
V gene: TRBV9
J gene: TRBJ2-3
clone size: few
CDR3 protein: CASSVESGGHRADTQYF

CDR3 length: 16
V gene: TRBV27
J gene: TRBJ2-3
clone size: few
CDR3 protein: CASSYTMGDLADTQYF

CDR3 length: 14
V gene: TRBV2
J gene: TRBJ2-4
clone size: NA
CDR3 protein: CASSGASVPNIQYF

CDR3 length: 14
V gene: TRBV3-1
J gene: TRBJ2-5
clone size: NA
CDR3 protein: CASSQELRGETQYF

CDR3 length: 13
V gene: TRBV5-6
J gene: TRBJ2-1
clone size: few
CDR3 protein: CASSKDFYNEQFF

CDR3 length: 17
V gene: TRBV6-1
J gene: TRBJ2-3
clone size: NA
CDR3 protein: CASSALGWRGGADTQYF

CDR3 length: 15
V gene: TRBV15
J gene: TRBJ2-1
clone size: NA
CDR3 protein: CATSRGTSTGNEQFF

CDR3 length: 17
V gene: TRBV12-3/TRBV12-4
J gene: TRBJ2-1
clone size: few
CDR3 protein: CASSFMREVVGPSEQFF

CDR3 length: 15
V gene: TRBV5-5
J gene: TRBJ2-6
clone size: NA
CDR3 protein: CASRSAGSGANVLTF

CDR3 length: 15
V gene: TRBV29-1
J gene: TRBJ2-1
clone size: many
CDR3 protein: CSVDVRRGGLDEQFF